This is a list of T cell receptor beta chains from one sample in a study of early T cells in non-severe SARS-CoV-2 infection. From the 5' RACE reads, TCRdb called clonotypes with MiXCR, one entry per CDR3 protein. The sample holds approximately 71,000 distinct CDR3 sequences; roughly an eighth are singletons and the top ten take 11% to 15%. The sample consisted of whole blood. Receptors were obtained from an adult who was a healthcare worker with PCR-confirmed SARS-CoV-2 infection or an uninfected control (not recorded which). Each CDR3 is given with its conserved first and last residue. The order of the fields is J gene, D gene, V gene, clone size, CDR3 DNA, CDR3 protein. D genes are given only for firm matches. Some rows mark clone size as missing; the rest say once, few, many or name a class of expanded clone.

j_call: TRBJ2-7; d_call: TRBD1; v_call: TRBV5-1; clone_size: NA; cdr3_nt: TGCGCCAGCAGCCCGCCGGGACAGTCCTACGAGCAGTACTTC; cdr3_aa: CASSPPGQSYEQYF
j_call: TRBJ2-1; d_call: NA; v_call: TRBV11-2; clone_size: NA; cdr3_nt: TGTGCCAGCAGCGCCGGGGTTCACAATGAGCAGTTCTTC; cdr3_aa: CASSAGVHNEQFF
j_call: TRBJ1-4; d_call: NA; v_call: TRBV15; clone_size: NA; cdr3_nt: TGTGCCACCAAGAGCAGGGTTGGGGAAAAACTGTTTTTT; cdr3_aa: CATKSRVGEKLFF
j_call: TRBJ1-1; d_call: TRBD1; v_call: TRBV9; clone_size: many; cdr3_nt: TGTGCCAGCAGCGTGGGACAGGGACTTCAAGCTTTCTTT; cdr3_aa: CASSVGQGLQAFF
j_call: TRBJ2-7; d_call: NA; v_call: TRBV6-2/TRBV6-3; clone_size: many; cdr3_nt: TGTGCCAGCAGTTACTCCGAGTACGAGCAGTACTTC; cdr3_aa: CASSYSEYEQYF
j_call: TRBJ1-4; d_call: NA; v_call: TRBV4-3; clone_size: few; cdr3_nt: TGCGCCAGCAGCCAAGATGGTACCCTAGGCGAAAAACTGTTTTTT; cdr3_aa: CASSQDGTLGEKLFF
j_call: TRBJ2-2; d_call: NA; v_call: TRBV14; clone_size: many; cdr3_nt: TGTGCCAGCAGCCAAGATTGGTATTCGGGGGAGCTGTTTTTT; cdr3_aa: CASSQDWYSGELFF
j_call: TRBJ2-6; d_call: NA; v_call: TRBV18; clone_size: many; cdr3_nt: TGTGCCAGCTCACAAGATCTCTCTGGGGCCAACGTCCTGACTTTC; cdr3_aa: CASSQDLSGANVLTF
j_call: TRBJ1-6; d_call: NA; v_call: TRBV12-3/TRBV12-4; clone_size: few; cdr3_nt: TGTGCCAGCAGTTTAGCGCAACAGTATTCACCCCTCCACTTT; cdr3_aa: CASSLAQQYSPLHF
j_call: TRBJ2-5; d_call: NA; v_call: TRBV12-3/TRBV12-4; clone_size: few; cdr3_nt: TGTGCCAGCAGCCGTGAGGGTTTCGAGAGGGAGACCCAGTACTTC; cdr3_aa: CASSREGFERETQYF
j_call: TRBJ1-2; d_call: TRBD1; v_call: TRBV18; clone_size: many; cdr3_nt: TGTGCCAGCTCACCGGAACTGGGACAGGGAGTTAACTATGGCTACACCTTC; cdr3_aa: CASSPELGQGVNYGYTF
j_call: TRBJ1-4; d_call: NA; v_call: TRBV12-3/TRBV12-4; clone_size: few; cdr3_nt: TGTGCCAGCAGACTCCATGGGCTCGAGAATGAAAAACTGTTTTTT; cdr3_aa: CASRLHGLENEKLFF
j_call: TRBJ2-3; d_call: NA; v_call: TRBV12-3/TRBV12-4; clone_size: once; cdr3_nt: TGTGCCAGCAGTCTAAGGGGACAGCAGTATTTT; cdr3_aa: CASSLRGQQYF
j_call: TRBJ1-2; d_call: NA; v_call: TRBV28; clone_size: NA; cdr3_nt: TGTGCCAGCTCTCTTGTCGTAGGGTATGGTGGCTACACCTTC; cdr3_aa: CASSLVVGYGGYTF
j_call: TRBJ1-1; d_call: NA; v_call: TRBV4-3; clone_size: NA; cdr3_nt: TGCGCCAGCAGCCAAGAGGTAGGGAGGTACACTGAAGCTTTCTTT; cdr3_aa: CASSQEVGRYTEAFF
j_call: TRBJ1-1; d_call: NA; v_call: TRBV4-2; clone_size: many; cdr3_nt: TGTGCCAGCAGCCAGAACAGGAATGAGGCTTTCTTT; cdr3_aa: CASSQNRNEAFF
j_call: TRBJ1-5; d_call: NA; v_call: TRBV19; clone_size: NA; cdr3_nt: TGTGCCAGTAGTAGAGACAGACCCAATCAGCCCCAGCATTTT; cdr3_aa: CASSRDRPNQPQHF
j_call: TRBJ1-1; d_call: NA; v_call: TRBV12-3/TRBV12-4; clone_size: few; cdr3_nt: TGTGCCAGCAGCCTGTTACAAGCAGGCATGAGGGCTTTCTTT; cdr3_aa: CASSLLQAGMRAFF
j_call: TRBJ2-7; d_call: NA; v_call: TRBV30; clone_size: NA; cdr3_nt: TGTGCCTGGAGTGTAACTGGCAGGGGGGGCTACGAGCAGTACTTC; cdr3_aa: CAWSVTGRGGYEQYF
j_call: TRBJ2-7; d_call: TRBD1; v_call: TRBV20-1; clone_size: NA; cdr3_nt: TGCAGTGCTAGAATACCCGGGACAGATTTCTACGAGCAGTACTTC; cdr3_aa: CSARIPGTDFYEQYF
j_call: TRBJ2-3; d_call: NA; v_call: TRBV29-1; clone_size: NA; cdr3_nt: TGCAGCGCCGAGGACGGGGGCACAGATACGCAGTATTTT; cdr3_aa: CSAEDGGTDTQYF
j_call: TRBJ2-7; d_call: NA; v_call: TRBV21-1; clone_size: NA; cdr3_nt: TGTGCCAGCAGCAAAGTAGGGACAGGGGTCTACGAGCAGTACTTC; cdr3_aa: CASSKVGTGVYEQYF
j_call: TRBJ2-3; d_call: TRBD1; v_call: TRBV20-1; clone_size: NA; cdr3_nt: TGCAGTGCTAGAGATCTAGGACAGGGGATGAATACGCAGTATTTT; cdr3_aa: CSARDLGQGMNTQYF
j_call: TRBJ2-7; d_call: NA; v_call: TRBV11-2; clone_size: NA; cdr3_nt: TGTGCCAGCAGCTTTGGGGGTCCCTACGAGCAGTACTTC; cdr3_aa: CASSFGGPYEQYF
j_call: TRBJ2-7; d_call: TRBD1; v_call: TRBV29-1; clone_size: NA; cdr3_nt: TGCAGCGTCGCACGGGGGACAGGTGGATCCTACGAGCAGTACTTC; cdr3_aa: CSVARGTGGSYEQYF
j_call: TRBJ1-1; d_call: NA; v_call: TRBV25-1; clone_size: many; cdr3_nt: TGTGCCAGCAGTGACTCAGGGGAAGCCACTGAAGCTTTCTTT; cdr3_aa: CASSDSGEATEAFF
j_call: TRBJ1-5; d_call: NA; v_call: TRBV7-2; clone_size: NA; cdr3_nt: TGTGCCAGCAGCTTAGAGAGCCGGGGAAGGCAGCCCCAGCATTTT; cdr3_aa: CASSLESRGRQPQHF
j_call: TRBJ1-1; d_call: NA; v_call: TRBV9; clone_size: few; cdr3_nt: TGTGCCAGCAGCGTAGATTGGGGTACTGAAGCTTTCTTT; cdr3_aa: CASSVDWGTEAFF
j_call: TRBJ2-1; d_call: NA; v_call: TRBV3-1; clone_size: few; cdr3_nt: TGTGCCAGCAGCCAAGATGCGGCTGAGCAGTTCTTC; cdr3_aa: CASSQDAAEQFF
j_call: TRBJ1-2; d_call: NA; v_call: TRBV9; clone_size: NA; cdr3_nt: TGTGCCAGCAGCGTTGAGGCAGGTTACTATGGCTACACCTTC; cdr3_aa: CASSVEAGYYGYTF
j_call: TRBJ1-1; d_call: TRBD1; v_call: TRBV14; clone_size: NA; cdr3_nt: TGTGCCAGCAGACGGACAGGGGGACTCGGCACTGAAGCTTTCTTT; cdr3_aa: CASRRTGGLGTEAFF
j_call: TRBJ2-1; d_call: NA; v_call: TRBV7-8; clone_size: many; cdr3_nt: TGTGCCAGCAGCTTAGGTTCGGGGAACAATGAGCAGTTCTTC; cdr3_aa: CASSLGSGNNEQFF
j_call: TRBJ2-1; d_call: TRBD2; v_call: TRBV2; clone_size: few; cdr3_nt: TGTGCCAGCAGTACCTGGACTAGCGGTAGCTCCTACAATGAGCAGTTCTTC; cdr3_aa: CASSTWTSGSSYNEQFF
j_call: TRBJ2-7; d_call: TRBD1; v_call: TRBV6-1; clone_size: NA; cdr3_nt: TGTGCCAGCAGTGAAACCGGACAGGTGAGCTACGAGCAGTACTTC; cdr3_aa: CASSETGQVSYEQYF